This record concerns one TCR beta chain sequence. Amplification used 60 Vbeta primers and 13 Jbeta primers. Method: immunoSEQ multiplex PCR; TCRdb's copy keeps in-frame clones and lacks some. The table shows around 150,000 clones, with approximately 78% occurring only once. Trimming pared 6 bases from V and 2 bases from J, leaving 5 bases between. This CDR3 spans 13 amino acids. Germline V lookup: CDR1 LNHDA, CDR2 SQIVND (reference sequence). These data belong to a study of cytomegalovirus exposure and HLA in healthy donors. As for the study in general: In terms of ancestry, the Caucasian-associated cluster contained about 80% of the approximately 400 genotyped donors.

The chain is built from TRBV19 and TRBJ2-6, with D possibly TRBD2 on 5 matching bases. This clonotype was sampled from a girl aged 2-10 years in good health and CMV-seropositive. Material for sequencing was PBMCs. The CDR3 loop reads CASSGTGANVLTF. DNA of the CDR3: TGTGCCAGTAGCGGGACTGGGGCCAACGTCCTGACTTTC.